These T cell receptor beta chains were read from a single sample in a study of CD8 T cells in ankylosing spondylitis. Each CDR3 protein gets one entry after TCRdb re-called the 5' RACE reads with MiXCR. The table records around 390,000 distinct CDR3 sequences, 20% to 25% of them present only once. Sequenced input: blood, either unsorted or a sorted T cell fraction (not recorded which). The source of these receptors is a male donor with ankylosing spondylitis. Each CDR3 is given with its conserved first and last residue. The D gene is left open where the match is weak. Clone size is not always given. Where it is, it says once, few, many or a class for expanded clones.

j_call | v_call | clone_size | d_call | cdr3_aa | cdr3_nt
TRBJ1-2 | TRBV6-1 | - | - | CASIDGGYTF | TGTGCCAGCATTGATGGTGGCTACACCTTC
TRBJ2-5 | TRBV3-1 | - | - | CASSQDRVRTETQYF | TGTGCCAGCAGCCAAGATAGGGTCCGCACCGAGACCCAGTACTTC
TRBJ2-3 | TRBV24-1 | - | - | CATSDPTGPDTDTQYF | TGTGCCACCAGTGACCCAACAGGGCCCGACACAGATACGCAGTATTTT
TRBJ2-2 | TRBV10-3 | - | TRBD2 | CAISRREHTGELFF | TGTGCCATCAGTAGGCGGGAGCACACCGGGGAGCTGTTTTTT
TRBJ2-4 | TRBV10-3 | few | TRBD2 | CAISPGGVVNIQYF | TGTGCCATCAGCCCCGGGGGGGTTGTAAACATTCAGTACTTC
TRBJ1-4 | TRBV6-1 | few | TRBD1 | CASSDSTGGDEKLFF | TGTGCCAGCAGTGATAGTACAGGGGGCGACGAAAAACTGTTTTTT
TRBJ2-7 | TRBV27 | - | TRBD1 | CASSQRQGSSYEQYF | TGTGCCAGCAGTCAACGACAGGGGAGCTCCTACGAGCAGTACTTC
TRBJ1-2 | TRBV4-3 | few | - | CASSQEPGRGYTF | TGCGCCAGCAGCCAAGAACCCGGGCGCGGCTACACCTTC
TRBJ2-3 | TRBV25-1 | - | - | CASSEARASTDTQYF | TGTGCCAGCAGTGAAGCCCGGGCCAGCACAGATACGCAGTATTTT
TRBJ2-7 | TRBV5-1 | few | - | CASSLEVAEYAEQYF | TGCGCCAGCAGCTTGGAGGTAGCGGAGTACGCAGAGCAGTACTTC
TRBJ1-6 | TRBV24-1 | - | - | CATSEGQPNSPLHF | TGTGCCACCAGTGAGGGACAACCAAATTCACCCCTCCACTTT
TRBJ1-6 | TRBV20-1 | - | - | CSAAADSPLHF | TGCAGCGCAGCCGCAGATTCACCCCTCCACTTT
TRBJ2-1 | TRBV20-1 | few | - | CSAREGDLIYNEQFF | TGCAGTGCTAGAGAAGGGGATTTGATCTACAATGAGCAGTTCTTC
TRBJ2-7 | TRBV20-1 | few | TRBD2 | CSATRPGGGRSYEQYF | TGCAGTGCTACCCGCCCGGGAGGAGGACGTTCCTACGAGCAGTACTTC
TRBJ2-7 | TRBV12-5 | many | - | CASGLEDEGEQYF | TGTGCTAGTGGACTCGAGGATGAAGGCGAGCAGTACTTC
TRBJ1-1 | TRBV6-5 | few | - | CASSYDGRQEAFF | TGTGCCAGCAGTTACGATGGGCGCCAGGAAGCTTTCTTT
TRBJ1-5 | TRBV30 | few | - | CAWSGDRGGNQPQHF | TGTGCCTGGAGTGGGGACCGGGGGGGCAATCAGCCCCAGCATTTT
TRBJ2-1 | TRBV3-1 | - | TRBD2 | CASSQVGLVSSEQFF | TGTGCCAGCAGCCAAGTGGGACTAGTCTCATCTGAGCAGTTCTTC
TRBJ2-4 | TRBV5-1 | - | TRBD1 | CASSGGQLKNIQYF | TGCGCCAGCAGCGGGGGACAGTTGAAAAACATTCAGTACTTC
TRBJ1-2 | TRBV5-6 | - | TRBD1 | CASSLSPPTGSGYTF | TGTGCCAGCAGCTTGTCCCCACCGACAGGGAGTGGCTACACCTTC
TRBJ2-1 | TRBV6-1 | few | TRBD2 | CASSTRTSGSGSYNEQFF | TGTGCCAGCAGTACCCGGACTAGCGGGAGTGGGTCCTACAATGAGCAGTTCTTC
TRBJ2-7 | TRBV7-2 | few | - | CASSLDIFSYEQYF | TGTGCCAGCAGCTTAGACATCTTCTCCTACGAGCAGTACTTC
TRBJ2-3 | TRBV7-2 | - | TRBD2 | CASSLASSGGAWDTQYF | TGTGCCAGCAGCTTAGCTTCGAGCGGGGGAGCTTGGGATACGCAGTATTTT
TRBJ2-3 | TRBV7-6 | - | TRBD2 | CASTPRGQLAGGWDTQYF | TGTGCCAGCACCCCAAGGGGACAACTAGCGGGAGGTTGGGATACGCAGTATTTT
TRBJ2-3 | TRBV20-1 | - | - | CSAISPSGEVQVDTQYF | TGCAGTGCGATCAGCCCCTCTGGGGAGGTCCAGGTAGATACGCAGTATTTT
TRBJ2-1 | TRBV20-1 | - | TRBD2 | CSAGTSGLDEQFF | TGCAGTGCTGGGACTAGCGGCCTCGATGAGCAGTTCTTC
TRBJ1-3 | TRBV5-6 | - | TRBD1 | CASSYTGGPGNTIYF | TGTGCCAGCAGCTATACAGGGGGTCCTGGAAACACCATATATTTT
TRBJ2-3 | TRBV30 | - | - | CAWSRDFSSTDTQYF | TGTGCCTGGAGTCGGGACTTCTCCAGCACAGATACGCAGTATTTT
TRBJ1-1 | TRBV18 | - | - | CASSDGPTLLNTEAFF | TGTGCCAGCTCCGATGGACCGACATTATTGAACACTGAAGCTTTCTTT
TRBJ2-2 | TRBV7-9 | - | TRBD2 | CASSGLAGNTGELFF | TGTGCCAGCAGCGGACTAGCGGGGAACACCGGGGAGCTGTTTTTT
TRBJ1-2 | TRBV12-3/TRBV12-4 | few | TRBD1 | CASSWTGGAGYGYTF | TGTGCCAGCAGTTGGACAGGGGGCGCAGGGTATGGCTACACCTTC
TRBJ1-4 | TRBV4-3 | few | TRBD1 | CASSSPGGSEKLFF | TGCGCCAGCAGCTCCCCAGGGGGATCGGAAAAACTGTTTTTT
TRBJ2-2 | TRBV19 | - | - | CASSTPGQLNTGELFF | TGTGCCAGTAGTACCCCGGGACAACTGAACACCGGGGAGCTGTTTTTT
TRBJ1-4 | TRBV11-3 | - | - | CASSLGHLATNEKLFF | TGTGCCAGCAGCTTGGGACACCTAGCAACTAATGAAAAACTGTTTTTT
TRBJ2-3 | TRBV3-1 | few | TRBD2 | CASSRWGLAGGSTDTQYF | TGTGCCAGCAGCCGCTGGGGACTAGCGGGAGGTTCCACAGATACGCAGTATTTT
TRBJ2-3 | TRBV6-5 | few | TRBD1 | CASSLTGGVISARTDTQYF | TGTGCCAGCAGTTTAACAGGGGGCGTTATTTCGGCGCGCACAGATACGCAGTATTTT
TRBJ1-3 | TRBV18 | - | - | CASQPGLDSGNTIYF | TGTGCCAGCCAACCGGGACTGGACTCTGGAAACACCATATATTTT
TRBJ2-3 | TRBV20-1 | - | - | CSASSSLSTDTQYF | TGCAGTGCTAGCTCTAGCCTTAGCACAGATACGCAGTATTTT
TRBJ1-6 | TRBV15 | many | - | CATSRGAFSYNSPLHF | TGTGCCACCAGCCGTGGGGCGTTCTCCTATAATTCACCCCTCCACTTT
TRBJ2-3 | TRBV4-1 | - | TRBD1 | CASSAQGAIGDDTQYF | TGCGCCAGCAGCGCGCAGGGGGCTATCGGCGACGATACGCAGTATTTT
TRBJ1-5 | TRBV12-3/TRBV12-4 | - | - | CASRGRSNQPQHF | TGTGCCAGCAGAGGCAGGAGCAATCAGCCCCAGCATTTT
TRBJ1-1 | TRBV29-1 | - | - | CSVERAEAFF | TGCAGCGTTGAAAGGGCTGAAGCTTTCTTT
TRBJ1-5 | TRBV6-9 | - | - | CASSYYGDSNQPQHF | TGTGCCAGCAGTTATTACGGAGATAGCAATCAGCCCCAGCATTTT
TRBJ2-5 | TRBV5-1 | many | - | CASSKDGRKETQYF | TGCGCCAGCAGCAAAGACGGAAGAAAAGAGACCCAGTACTTC
TRBJ2-5 | TRBV4-1 | - | - | CASSQGWAGDAETQYF | TGCGCCAGCAGCCAAGGGTGGGCAGGGGACGCGGAGACCCAGTACTTC
TRBJ2-3 | TRBV2 | - | - | CASSGGWGDTQYF | TGTGCCAGCAGCGGAGGATGGGGAGATACGCAGTATTTT
TRBJ1-5 | TRBV12-3/TRBV12-4 | few | - | CASSFGPRNQPQHF | TGTGCCAGCAGTTTTGGACCCCGCAATCAGCCCCAGCATTTT
TRBJ2-2 | TRBV20-1 | few | - | CSALREIYTGELFF | TGCAGTGCTCTCCGGGAGATCTACACCGGGGAGCTGTTTTTT
TRBJ2-7 | TRBV7-2 | - | TRBD2 | CASSLRGGRGEQYF | TGTGCCAGCAGCTTGCGGGGCGGGAGGGGCGAGCAGTACTTC
TRBJ2-6 | TRBV2 | few | - | CASRVVSGANVLTF | TGTGCCAGCAGGGTAGTCTCTGGGGCCAACGTCCTGACTTTC